A single sample gave rise to the 22 T cell receptor beta chains below, sequenced in a study of control samples from healthy donors and cancer patients. Profiled with immunoSEQ multiplex PCR; TCRdb holds only in-frame clones, not every one. Among some 120,000 clones listed, around 90% were seen once. Specimen: blood. These receptors were taken from a woman aged 65 to 85 in good health.

The genes are TRBV4-1 and TRBJ1-1; a possible D gene is TRBD1 (6 bases). The CDR3 consists of 15 residues. Germline lookup yields CDR1 MGHRA and CDR2 YSYEKL. Deletions cut 1 base from V and 11 bases from J, with 20 bases between. In DNA form, the CDR3 reads TGCGCCAGCAGCCAAGTTATTGGACAGCGGGTTGTTGCTTTCTTT. Translation: CASSQVIGQRVVAFF.

The chain couples TRBV7-3 to TRBJ2-2, with D hard to call. The CDR3 totals 16 residues. The germline V gene has CDR1 SGHTA and CDR2 FQGTGA. Trimming left V 5 bases short and J 0 bases short, with 13 bases between. CDR3 amino acids: CASSLPGIANTGELFF. The CDR3 coding sequence is TGTGCCAGCAGCCTCCCAGGAATCGCGAACACCGGGGAGCTGTTTTTT.

The chain couples TRBV9 to TRBJ2-3, with 13 positions matching TRBD2. Trimming removed 3 bases from V and 4 bases from J; junction bases left unmatched: 5. This CDR3 has 16 residues. CDR1 is SGDLS, CDR2 YYNGEE, per germline. Here the CDR3 reads CASSAGTSGGADTQYF. The CDR3 nucleotides are TGTGCCAGCAGCGCCGGAACTAGCGGGGGGGCAGATACGCAGTATTTT.

This clone was counted a few times. V gene TRBV12-3 or TRBV12-4 combines with J gene TRBJ2-7, with a tentative D call TRBD2 (6 bases). Between the trimmed V and J ends, which lost 5 bases and 3 bases, there was a span of 11 bases. The CDR3 has 13 residues. DNA for the CDR3: TGTGCCAGCAGTCCCTTGGGGGGCTACGAGCAGTACTTC. Protein product: CASSPLGGYEQYF.

The V gene is TRBV6-1, the J gene TRBJ1-5; the D gene is possibly TRBD1 (5 bases). V lost 2 bases and J lost 12, with 8 bases in between. Looked up from germline, CDR1 is MNHNS and CDR2 is SASEGT. This CDR3 contains 11 residues. CDR3 bases: TGTGCCAGCAGTGAAAGGGGAGGCCAGCATTTT. Translating it yields CASSERGGQHF.

The genes are TRBV18 and TRBJ2-5; D not resolved. The CDR3 runs to 13 residues. The ends were cut back, 2 bases at V and 4 bases at J, with 8 bases in the middle. Germline CDR1 reads KGHSH; CDR2 reads LQKENI. As DNA, the CDR3 is TGTGCCAGCTCACCAGGAGTCCCAGAGACCCAGTACTTC. This gives the protein CASSPGVPETQYF.

The chain has TRBV4-1 and TRBJ2-6, with 7 bases identical to TRBD1. The CDR3 runs 15 residues. Germline lookup yields CDR1 MGHRA and CDR2 YSYEKL. V dropped 5 bases and J dropped 1; count of bases not matched to a gene: 2. CDR3 in DNA: TGCGCCAGCAGCTTGGACAGGTCTGGGGCCAACGTCCTGACTTTC. It is translated as CASSLDRSGANVLTF.

The chain carries TRBV4-3 and TRBJ1-3; tentative D call: TRBD1 (5 bases). V lost 0 bases and J lost 0, with 12 bases in between. This CDR3 is 17 amino acids long. Germline loops: CDR1 LGHNA, CDR2 YSLEER. In DNA form, the CDR3 reads TGCGCCAGCAGCCAAGAGACCGGGGCCATCTCTGGAAACACCATATATTTT. Encoded protein: CASSQETGAISGNTIYF.

CDR3 coding DNA: TGCAGCGTTGATTACAGGGGCTATGAGCAGTTCTTC. This translates into CSVDYRGYEQFF. The gene calls are TRBV29-1 and TRBJ2-1; 7 bases fit TRBD1. CDR1 is SQVTM and CDR2 is ANQGSEA in the germline V gene. The J segment lost 8 bases and the V segment lost 3 bases, leaving 4 bases of the junction unmatched. This CDR3 region has 12 residues.

This rearrangement joins TRBV25-1 to TRBJ2-3, with a tentative D call TRBD1 (6 bases). The CDR3 runs to 14 residues. Trimming pared 0 bases from V and 4 bases from J, leaving 8 bases between. Germline V CDR1 and CDR2: MGHDK, SYGVNS. The CDR3 nucleotides read TGTGCCAGCAGTGAATATACAGGGTCAGATACGCAGTATTTT. As protein: CASSEYTGSDTQYF.

The chain combines TRBV10-2 with TRBJ2-7; TRBD1 agrees at 12 bases. Looked up from germline, CDR1 is WSHSY and CDR2 is SAAADI. The CDR3 runs 13 residues. With V trimmed by 8 bases and J by 5 bases, 4 bases remained unmatched. CDR3 coding DNA: TGCGCCAGCTGGGACAGGGGGCAGCACGAGCAGTACTTC. The encoded protein is CASWDRGQHEQYF.

The CDR3: CASSRADEAFF. The CDR3 nucleotides are TGTGCCAGCAGTCGGGCGGACGAAGCTTTCTTT. J is TRBJ1-1 and V is TRBV12-3 or TRBV12-4; D is unresolved. CDR3 length equals 11 residues. Trimming removed 5 bases from V and 8 bases from J, with 9 bases in between.

The chain has TRBV7-3 and TRBJ2-6; D ambiguous. This CDR3 region has 13 residues. Trimming took 8 bases from V and 0 from J, leaving 5 bases between them. In germline, CDR1 is SGHTA, CDR2 FQGTGA. The chain's CDR3 is CASSSSGANVLTF. The CDR3 DNA follows: TGTGCCAGCTCCTCCTCTGGGGCCAACGTCCTGACTTTC.

This clone was counted a few times. The chain is built from TRBV5-8 and TRBJ2-7, with 7 bases lining up with TRBD1. V trimming: 4 bases; J trimming: 2 bases; junction bases outside the gene matches: 3. Germline V CDR1 and CDR2: SGHTS, YDEGEE. The CDR3 sequence is 13 residues long. CDR3 loop: CASSDTGAYEQYF. CDR3 bases: TGTGCCAGCAGCGATACAGGGGCCTACGAGCAGTACTTC.

The rearrangement links TRBV18 to TRBJ2-5, with 8 nucleotides matching TRBD2. V gave up 2 bases and J gave up 1 base; unmatched junction bases: 6. The germline gives CDR1 KGHSH, CDR2 LQKENI. This CDR3 spans 16 amino acids. The CDR3 spells CASSPVRGGFQETQYF. CDR3 bases: TGTGCCAGCTCACCAGTCCGCGGGGGGTTCCAAGAGACCCAGTACTTC.

This clone has a handful of counts. The rearrangement uses TRBV4-1 and TRBJ2-4, with 7 nucleotides matching TRBD2. The germline V gene encodes CDR1 MGHRA and CDR2 YSYEKL. V gave up 1 base and J gave up 0 bases; unmatched junction bases: 3. The CDR3 covers 16 residues. The CDR3 nucleotides are TGCGCCAGCAGCCAAGGGGGGGGGACAGCCAAAAACATTCAGTACTTC. Translation gives CASSQGGGTAKNIQYF.

The J gene is TRBJ2-3, the V gene TRBV6-5; D is possibly TRBD2 (5 bases). This CDR3 comprises 16 residues. Looked up from germline, CDR1 is MNHEY and CDR2 is SVGAGI. Trimming stripped 2 bases from V and 6 bases from J, with 18 bases between. The CDR3 region has the DNA TGTGCCAGCAGTTACGCGGGTTTTGGGTTCGTCGATACGCAGTATTTT. This codes for CASSYAGFGFVDTQYF.

The V call is TRBV18, the J call TRBJ2-7; 10 nucleotides align to TRBD1. Germline V gene sequence: CDR1 KGHSH, CDR2 LQKENI. V shed 3 bases and J 1 base; nucleotides not matched to a gene: 3. The CDR3 contains 15 residues. This chain's CDR3 is CASSPPGQGSYEQYF. As DNA, the CDR3 is TGTGCCAGCTCACCCCCGGGACAGGGGTCCTACGAGCAGTACTTC.

The chain links TRBV12-3 or TRBV12-4 to TRBJ2-5, with D perhaps TRBD1 (5 bases). This CDR3 spans 13 amino acids. The ends were cut back, 5 bases at V and 5 bases at J, with 12 bases in the middle. CDR3 nucleotide sequence: TGTGCCAGCAGTGTCAGGGAAGGGGAGACCCAGTACTTC. Its translation is CASSVREGETQYF.

This rearrangement joins TRBV4-2 to TRBJ2-5; D remains ambiguous. The germline CDR1 and CDR2 sequences are LGHNA and YNFKEQ. V was trimmed by 0 bases and J by 7 bases, leaving 12 bases between them. The CDR3 has 14 residues. The CDR3 DNA follows: TGTGCCAGCAGCCAAGACCTCACCTGGGGGACCCAGTACTTC. It is translated as CASSQDLTWGTQYF.

The chain joins TRBV27 to TRBJ1-6; D remains ambiguous. The CDR3 is 16 residues long. V was pared by 3 bases and J by 7 bases, with 16 bases between. The V gene's germline CDR1 is MNHEY and CDR2 SMNVEV (reference sequence). The CDR3 bases are TGTGCCAGCAGTTTTTGGGTCTTAGGTGGGAATTCACCCCTCCACTTT. It specifies CASSFWVLGGNSPLHF.

This chain links TRBV7-7 with TRBJ1-4; 8 bases match TRBD1. V gave up 5 bases and J gave up 7 bases; unmatched junction bases: 9. Germline loops: CDR1 SSHAT, CDR2 FNYEAQ (reference sequence). The CDR3 is made up of 15 amino acids. Here the CDR3 DNA reads TGTGCCAGCAGCCCCGGACAGGGTCCATTTGAAAAACTGTTTTTT. Amino acid sequence: CASSPGQGPFEKLFF. The full variable domain, its missing parts supplied by reference TRBV7-7 and TRBJ1-4, is GAGVSQSPRYKVTKRGQDVTLRCDPISSHATLYWYQQALGQGPEFLTYFNYEAQPDKSGLPSDRFSAERPEGSISTLTIQRTEQRDSAMYRCASSPGQGPFEKLFFGSGTQLSVL.